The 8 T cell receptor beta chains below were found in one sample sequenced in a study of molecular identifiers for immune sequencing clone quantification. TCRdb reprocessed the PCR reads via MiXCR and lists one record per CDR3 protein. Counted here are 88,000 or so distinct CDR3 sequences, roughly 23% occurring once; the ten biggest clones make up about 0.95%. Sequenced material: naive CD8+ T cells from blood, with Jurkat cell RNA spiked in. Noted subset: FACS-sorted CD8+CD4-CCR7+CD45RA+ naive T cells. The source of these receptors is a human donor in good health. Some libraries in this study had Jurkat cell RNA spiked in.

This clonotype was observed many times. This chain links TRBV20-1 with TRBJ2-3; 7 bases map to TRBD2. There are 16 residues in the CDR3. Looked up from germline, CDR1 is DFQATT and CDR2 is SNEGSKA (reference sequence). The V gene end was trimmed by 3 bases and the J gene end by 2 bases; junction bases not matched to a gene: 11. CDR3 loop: CSASSSGLAVTDTQYF. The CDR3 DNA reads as TGCAGTGCTAGCTCCAGCGGGCTAGCGGTCACAGATACGCAGTATTTT.

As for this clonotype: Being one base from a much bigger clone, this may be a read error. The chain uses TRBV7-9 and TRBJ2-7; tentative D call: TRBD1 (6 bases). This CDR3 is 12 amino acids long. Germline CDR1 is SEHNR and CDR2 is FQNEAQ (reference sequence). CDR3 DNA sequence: TGTGCCAGTGCACAGGGTGCTTGGGAGCAGTGCTTC. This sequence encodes CASAQGAWEQCF.

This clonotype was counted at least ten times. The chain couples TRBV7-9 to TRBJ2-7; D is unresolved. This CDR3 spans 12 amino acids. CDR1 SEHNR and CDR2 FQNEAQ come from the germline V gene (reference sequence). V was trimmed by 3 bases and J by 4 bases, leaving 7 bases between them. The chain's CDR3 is CASSLHLYEQYF. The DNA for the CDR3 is TGTGCCAGCAGCTTGCACCTTTACGAGCAGTACTTC.

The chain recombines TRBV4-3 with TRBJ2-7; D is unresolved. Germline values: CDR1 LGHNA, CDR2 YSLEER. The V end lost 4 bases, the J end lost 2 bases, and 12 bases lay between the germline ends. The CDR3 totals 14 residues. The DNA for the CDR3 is TGCGCCAGCAGCCCGACTGGCCTCACCTACGAGCAGTACTTC. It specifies CASSPTGLTYEQYF.

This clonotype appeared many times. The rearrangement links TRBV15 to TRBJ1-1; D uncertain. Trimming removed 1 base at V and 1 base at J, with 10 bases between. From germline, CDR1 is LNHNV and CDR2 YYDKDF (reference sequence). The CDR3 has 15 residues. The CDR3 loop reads CATSRGGGSNTEAFF. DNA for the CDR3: TGTGCCACCAGCAGAGGTGGCGGGTCGAACACTGAAGCTTTCTTT. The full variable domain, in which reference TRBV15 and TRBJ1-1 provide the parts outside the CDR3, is DAMVIQNPRYQVTQFGKPVTLSCSQTLNHNVMYWYQQKSSQAPKLLFHYYDKDFNNEADTPDNFQSRRPNTSFCFLDIRSPGLGDTAMYLCATSRGGGSNTEAFFGQGTRLTVV.

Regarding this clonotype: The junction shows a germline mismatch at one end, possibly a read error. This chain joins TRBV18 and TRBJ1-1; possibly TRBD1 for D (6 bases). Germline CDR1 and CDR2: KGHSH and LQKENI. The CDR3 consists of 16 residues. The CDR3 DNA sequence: TGTGCCAGCTCAACACCGACGTTGGGGGCAGGCACTGAAGCTTTCTTT. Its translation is CASSTPTLGAGTEAFF.

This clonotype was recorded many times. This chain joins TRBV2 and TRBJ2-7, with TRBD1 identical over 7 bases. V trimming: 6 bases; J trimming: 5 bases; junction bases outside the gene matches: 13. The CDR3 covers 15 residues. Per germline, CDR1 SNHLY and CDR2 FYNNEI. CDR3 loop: CASSDRGQLGDEQYF. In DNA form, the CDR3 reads TGTGCCAGCAGCGATAGGGGACAGCTGGGCGACGAGCAGTACTTC. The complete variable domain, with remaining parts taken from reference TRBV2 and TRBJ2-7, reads EPEVTQTPSHQVTQMGQEVILRCVPISNHLYFYWYRQILGQKVEFLVSFYNNEISEKSEIFDDQFSVERPDGSNFTLKIRSTKLEDSAMYFCASSDRGQLGDEQYFGPGTRLTVT.

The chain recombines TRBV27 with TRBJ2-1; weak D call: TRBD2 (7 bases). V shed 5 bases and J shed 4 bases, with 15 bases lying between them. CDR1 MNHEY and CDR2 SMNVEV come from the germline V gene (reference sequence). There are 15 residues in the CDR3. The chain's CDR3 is CASSSLGGGYNEQFF. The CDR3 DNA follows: TGTGCCAGCAGTAGCCTAGGGGGGGGGTACAATGAGCAGTTCTTC.